This TCR beta chain was found in a study of T cell responses to AZD1222 COVID-19 vaccine (dated by TCRdb to the early 2020s). Regarding the research as a whole: AZD1222 recipients whose second dose came at about 4 weeks and those whose second dose came at about 12 weeks were combined into one group, since spike-specific TCR depth and breadth did not differ between the two schedules. TCR sequencing covered 233 trial participants: 200 to 210 given two doses of AZD1222 and 26 given two doses of MenACWY control vaccine. Trial participants were enrolled by age into subgroups of 18-55, 56-69 and 70-plus years, and 148, 28 and 57 TCR-sequenced participants, respectively, were included in these subgroups.

Overall results and qualifications from the work: After two AZD1222 doses, both the breadth and the depth of spike-specific TCRs were significantly higher than at day 0 and than in MenACWY recipients. No day 14 peak-response samples were available, so repertoires were characterized only after the peak T cell response. Vaccine-associated CD4 TCRs spanned the whole spike protein, with dominant responses in regions 160-218 and 743-854. Participants were mostly white British and included more females than males, and it was suggested by the authors that clonal diversity may have been underestimated. Only five or six AZD1222 recipients were SARS-CoV-2 seropositive at baseline, limiting conclusions about previously exposed vaccinees. The 56-69-year group was small, and its depth increase did not reach significance, likely because of low power. Reportedly, almost half of the unique spike-specific TCRs recognized epitopes lying outside the regions that are mutated in the B.1.351 and B.1.1.7 variants.

The CDR3 regions of human TCRbeta chains were analyzed by immunosequencing. Processing in the source paper ran as follows. Repertoire TCRs were matched against a reference library of SARS-CoV-2-specific TCRs generated with the MIRA antigen-specificity platform. Breadth was defined as the fraction of unique TCRs that were SARS-CoV-2-associated, and depth was defined as the fraction of total T cells that were SARS-CoV-2-associated. Using the MIRA data, each spike-specific TCR was mapped to the spike region that the TCR reacts to and placed in a CD4 or CD8 class. Log10-transformed breadth and depth values were compared by one-way ANOVA with Sidak's multiple comparisons tests. Sourced from immuneACCESS, this table was stored by TCRdb with only in-frame sequences that have V and J called. A share of the clones is absent; for the studies checked, an unresolved V gene accounts for under half, and the remainder has no known explanation. V, J and clone size reflect that table, while D and trimming were determined from the DNA. The sample profile shows over 150,000 clones; almost 90% of them were found once. Roughly 0.5% of the sample is held by the ten biggest clonotypes.

Note on this clone: It lacks a known antigen. There are no base qualities to consult, and no much larger clone falls within one base.

Sample time point, as interpreted from the label and publication: baseline before first vaccination. Vaccinee samples came from UK trials COV001 and COV002, including a single-blind randomized controlled phase 2/3 trial of AZD1222 (ChAdOx1 nCoV-19) in healthy adults. For TCRbeta chain sequencing, PBMC samples from trial participants were taken at day 0 and at day 28 after the second dose. This clonotype was sampled from an adult in good health. The sample here was peripheral blood, taken on day 0 of AZD1222 vaccination.

DNA sequence: TGTGCCAGTGGGCCCTCCGGCAGGACCACTGAAGCTTTCTTT. Its amino acids are CASGPSGRTTEAFF. The chain is assembled from TRBV19 and TRBJ1-1, with no D gene named confidently. The CDR3, cysteine through phenylalanine, is 14 amino acids long. The entry retains the CDR3 DNA only, 42 bases that are in frame from base 1. V drops 8 bases and J drops 4 bases, leaving 17 bases in between. The germline V gene (reference sequence) yields LNHDA for CDR1 and SQIVND for CDR2.